Listed below are T cell receptor beta chains from one sample, sequenced in a study of control samples from healthy donors and cancer patients. Measured with immunoSEQ multiplex PCR; TCRdb has only the in-frame clones, and not every one. The data show about 93,000 clones, with roughly nine tenths seen just once and approximately 15% held by the top ten. Sequencing was performed on blood. These TCRs come from a woman in her 70s in good health. Both conserved end residues are part of each CDR3. The D gene is left open where the match is weak. Clone size is given for some rows only: seen once, a few or many times, or a class if the clone is expanded.

J gene | V gene | D gene | clone size | CDR3 protein | CDR3 DNA
TRBJ1-1 | TRBV6-1 | TRBD1 | - | CASSERDRDGREAFF | TGTGCCAGCAGTGAACGGGACAGGGACGGGAGGGAAGCTTTCTTT
TRBJ2-5 | TRBV7-6 | - | once | CASSLAPAGETQYF | TGTGCCAGCAGCTTAGCCCCAGCCGGGGAGACCCAGTACTTC
TRBJ2-7 | TRBV9 | TRBD1 | - | CASSSPAGTGGPTTSYEQYF | TGTGCCAGCAGCTCCCCGGCCGGGACAGGGGGCCCTACCACCTCCTACGAGCAGTACTTC
TRBJ1-1 | TRBV29-1 | TRBD1 | - | CSGVTGVNTEAFF | TGCAGCGGGGTGACAGGGGTTAACACTGAAGCTTTCTTT
TRBJ1-5 | TRBV3-1/TRBV3-2 | - | - | CATRGRGHQPQHF | TGTGCCACCCGTGGGCGAGGACATCAGCCCCAGCATTTT
TRBJ1-1 | TRBV4-1 | - | - | CASSHTWGPRGDTEAFF | TGCGCCAGCAGCCATACGTGGGGCCCGCGGGGGGACACTGAAGCTTTCTTT
TRBJ2-1 | TRBV6-5 | TRBD2 | few | CASVGTSGGYNEQFF | TGTGCCAGCGTCGGGACTAGCGGGGGATACAATGAGCAGTTCTTC
TRBJ2-2 | TRBV6-5 | - | - | CASSYRANTGELFF | TGTGCCAGCAGTTACAGGGCGAACACCGGGGAGCTGTTTTTT
TRBJ1-2 | TRBV3-1/TRBV3-2 | - | - | CASSLLTAVSGYTF | TGTGCCAGCAGCCTTCTAACTGCAGTCTCTGGCTACACCTTC
TRBJ1-4 | TRBV7-9 | - | - | CASSFVATNEKLFF | TGTGCCAGCAGCTTCGTTGCAACTAATGAAAAACTGTTTTTT
TRBJ2-3 | TRBV5-5 | - | once | CASGDHTQYF | TGTGCCAGCGGCGATCATACGCAGTATTTT
TRBJ1-1 | TRBV6-1 | - | - | CASSEVGGRETEAFF | TGTGCCAGCAGTGAAGTTGGGGGGCGCGAAACTGAAGCTTTCTTT
TRBJ2-2 | TRBV19 | TRBD2 | - | CASSLLGLAGGITSALFF | TGTGCCAGTAGCCTTTTGGGACTAGCGGGAGGTATCACATCTGCGCTGTTTTTT
TRBJ1-3 | TRBV9 | - | - | CASSASATSRRTGNTIYF | TGTGCCAGCAGCGCCTCCGCTACAAGCCGAAGGACTGGAAACACCATATATTTT
TRBJ1-6 | TRBV5-4 | - | - | CASSLGTGGGQGSPLHF | TGTGCCAGCAGCTTGGGAACGGGCGGGGGGCAAGGATCACCCCTCCACTTT
TRBJ2-1 | TRBV5-1 | - | once | CASSGLPYNEQFF | TGCGCCAGCAGCGGACTTCCTTACAATGAGCAGTTCTTC
TRBJ2-7 | TRBV5-1 | TRBD1 | - | CASSLAVRQGSEQYF | TGCGCCAGCAGCTTGGCGGTGAGACAGGGTTCCGAGCAGTACTTC
TRBJ1-1 | TRBV9 | TRBD1 | - | CASSAGQGVNTEAFF | TGTGCCAGCAGCGCAGGACAGGGGGTGAACACTGAAGCTTTCTTT
TRBJ2-7 | TRBV28 | - | - | CASSSTFPYEQYF | TGTGCCAGCAGTTCGACTTTTCCCTACGAGCAGTACTTC
TRBJ1-1 | TRBV7-2 | - | - | CASSLMALNTEAFF | TGTGCCAGCAGCTTAATGGCATTGAACACTGAAGCTTTCTTT
TRBJ1-2 | TRBV29-1 | - | - | CSVRTTGEGGYTF | TGCAGCGTGCGGACCACGGGGGAAGGTGGCTACACCTTC
TRBJ2-1 | TRBV19 | TRBD2 | - | CASSIDPSGHYNEQFF | TGTGCCAGTAGTATAGATCCTAGCGGGCATTACAATGAGCAGTTCTTC
TRBJ2-7 | TRBV19 | TRBD1 | - | CASSITGDYEQYF | TGTGCCAGTAGTATTACAGGGGACTACGAGCAGTACTTC
TRBJ2-1 | TRBV5-5 | TRBD2 | - | CASSPGLLGQNEQFF | TGTGCCAGCAGCCCGGGACTATTGGGCCAGAATGAGCAGTTCTTC